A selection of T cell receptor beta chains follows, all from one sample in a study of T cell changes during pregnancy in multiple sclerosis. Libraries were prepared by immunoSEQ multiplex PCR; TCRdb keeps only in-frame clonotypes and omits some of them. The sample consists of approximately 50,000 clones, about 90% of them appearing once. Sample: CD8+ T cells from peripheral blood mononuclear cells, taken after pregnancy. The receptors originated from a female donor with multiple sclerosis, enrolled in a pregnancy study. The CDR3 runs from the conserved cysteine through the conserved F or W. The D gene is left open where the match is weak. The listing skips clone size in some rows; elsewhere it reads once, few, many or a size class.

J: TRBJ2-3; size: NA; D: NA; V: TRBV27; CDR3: CASSWGADTQYF; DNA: TGTGCCAGCAGTTGGGGGGCAGATACGCAGTATTTT
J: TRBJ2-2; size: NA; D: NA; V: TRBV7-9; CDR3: CASSHVGGRNTGELFF; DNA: TGTGCCAGCAGCCACGTAGGGGGACGGAACACCGGGGAGCTGTTTTTT
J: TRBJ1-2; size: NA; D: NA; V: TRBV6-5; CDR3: CASSQTSDGYTF; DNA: TGTGCCAGCAGTCAAACAAGCGATGGCTACACCTTC
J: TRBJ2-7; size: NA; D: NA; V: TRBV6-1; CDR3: CASRDSNSYEQYF; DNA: TGTGCCAGCAGGGACAGCAACTCCTACGAGCAGTACTTC
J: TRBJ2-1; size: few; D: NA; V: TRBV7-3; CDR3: CASSPVVATSYNEQFF; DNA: TGTGCCAGCAGCCCTGTCGTGGCGACATCCTACAATGAGCAGTTCTTC
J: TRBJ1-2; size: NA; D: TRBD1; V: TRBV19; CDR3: CASSIGTGGFGYTF; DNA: TGTGCCAGTAGTATAGGGACAGGGGGCTTTGGCTACACCTTC
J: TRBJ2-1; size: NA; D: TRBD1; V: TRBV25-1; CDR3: CATSGTVGNEQFF; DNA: TGTGCCACCTCCGGGACAGTTGGCAATGAGCAGTTCTTC
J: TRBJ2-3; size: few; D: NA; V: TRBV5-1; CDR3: CASSLSSGLDTQYF; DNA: TGCGCCAGCAGCTTGTCCAGCGGTCTGGATACGCAGTATTTT
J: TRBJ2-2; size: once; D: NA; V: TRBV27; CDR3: CASSWGPRNTGELFF; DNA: TGTGCCAGCAGTTGGGGCCCTAGGAACACCGGGGAGCTGTTTTTT
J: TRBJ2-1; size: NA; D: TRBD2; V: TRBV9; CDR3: CASSVRLGGGAHNEQFF; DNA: TGTGCCAGCAGCGTACGTCTGGGCGGGGGGGCCCACAATGAGCAGTTCTTC
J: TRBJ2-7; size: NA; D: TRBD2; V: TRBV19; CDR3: CASSISLAGHEQYF; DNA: TGTGCCAGTAGTATATCCCTAGCGGGGCACGAGCAGTACTTC
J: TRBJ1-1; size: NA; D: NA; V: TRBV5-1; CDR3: CASSLFKVGREEVGTEAFF; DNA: TGCGCCAGCAGCTTGTTCAAAGTGGGCAGGGAGGAGGTAGGCACTGAAGCTTTCTTT
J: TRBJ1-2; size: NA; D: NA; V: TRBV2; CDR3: CASSPWTDSYGYTF; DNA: TGTGCCAGCAGCCCCTGGACAGACTCCTATGGCTACACCTTC
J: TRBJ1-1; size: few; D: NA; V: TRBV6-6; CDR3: CASSGGRRSAEAFF; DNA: TGTGCCAGCAGCGGGGGTAGGCGCAGCGCTGAAGCTTTCTTT
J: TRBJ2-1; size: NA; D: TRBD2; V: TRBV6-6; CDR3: CASSGSSGGYNEQFF; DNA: TGTGCCAGCTCAGGATCTAGCGGGGGGTACAATGAGCAGTTCTTC
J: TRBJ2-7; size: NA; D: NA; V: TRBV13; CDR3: CASSLGDTKTYEQYF; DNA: TGTGCCAGCAGTCTCGGGGATACTAAGACCTACGAGCAGTACTTC
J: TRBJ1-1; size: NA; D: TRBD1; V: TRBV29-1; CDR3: CSVYSFGTGNEAFF; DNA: TGCAGCGTTTATTCCTTCGGGACAGGAAATGAAGCTTTCTTT
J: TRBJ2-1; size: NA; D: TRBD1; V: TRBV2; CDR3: CASSAGQGTYNEQFF; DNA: TGTGCCAGCAGTGCCGGACAGGGGACTTACAATGAGCAGTTCTTC
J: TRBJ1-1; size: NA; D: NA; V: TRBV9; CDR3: CASSAGDLNTEAFF; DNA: TGTGCCAGCAGCGCCGGGGACTTGAACACTGAAGCTTTCTTT
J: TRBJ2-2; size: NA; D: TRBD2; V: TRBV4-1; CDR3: CASSPGGSSGNTGELFF; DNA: TGCGCCAGCAGCCCGGGAGGGTCTAGCGGGAACACCGGGGAGCTGTTTTTT
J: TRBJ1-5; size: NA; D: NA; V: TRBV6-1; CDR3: CASSEAQAGWGNQPQHF; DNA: TGTGCCAGCAGTGAAGCTCAGGCAGGGTGGGGCAATCAGCCCCAGCATTTT
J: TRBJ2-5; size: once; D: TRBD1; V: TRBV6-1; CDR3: CASSSGQVSETQYF; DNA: TGTGCCAGCAGTTCGGGACAGGTGTCAGAGACCCAGTACTTC
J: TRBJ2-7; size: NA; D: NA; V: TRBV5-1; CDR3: CASSSLTDAMTYEQYF; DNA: TGCGCCAGCAGCTCTTTGACAGATGCTATGACCTACGAGCAGTACTTC
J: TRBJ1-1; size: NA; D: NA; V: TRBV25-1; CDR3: CASSEYLGENTEAFF; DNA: TGTGCCAGCAGTGAATATTTAGGGGAGAACACTGAAGCTTTCTTT
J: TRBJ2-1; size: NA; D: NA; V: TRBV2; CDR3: CASSDPRRGSSYNEQFF; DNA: TGTGCCAGCAGTGACCCCCGCAGGGGAAGCTCCTACAATGAGCAGTTCTTC
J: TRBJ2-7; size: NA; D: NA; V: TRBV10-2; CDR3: CAVFRTDSYEQYF; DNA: TGCGCCGTATTCCGGACAGACTCCTACGAGCAGTACTTC
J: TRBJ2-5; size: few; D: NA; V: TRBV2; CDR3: CASTQAWETQYF; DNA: TGTGCCAGCACGCAGGCATGGGAGACCCAGTACTTC
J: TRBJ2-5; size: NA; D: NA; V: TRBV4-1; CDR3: CASSQRAGAREETQYF; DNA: TGCGCCAGCAGCCAAAGGGCGGGGGCCAGGGAGGAGACCCAGTACTTC
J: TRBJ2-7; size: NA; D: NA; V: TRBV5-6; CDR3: CASSLGQGKDEQYF; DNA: TGTGCCAGCAGCTTGGGGCAGGGGAAGGACGAGCAGTACTTC
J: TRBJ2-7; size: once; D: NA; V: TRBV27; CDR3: CASSLLDSPLYEQYF; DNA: TGTGCCAGCAGTTTATTAGACAGTCCACTCTACGAGCAGTACTTC
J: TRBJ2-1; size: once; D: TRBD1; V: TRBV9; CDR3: CASSVPGQGSPRNEQFF; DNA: TGTGCCAGCAGCGTCCCGGGACAGGGATCGCCAAGGAATGAGCAGTTCTTC
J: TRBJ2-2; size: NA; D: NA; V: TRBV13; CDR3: CASTQGQGTGELFF; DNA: TGTGCCAGCACTCAGGGCCAGGGAACCGGGGAGCTGTTTTTT
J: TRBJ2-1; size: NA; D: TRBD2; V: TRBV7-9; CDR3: CASTPTTSGGYNEQFF; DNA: TGTGCCAGCACCCCCACAACTAGCGGGGGCTACAATGAGCAGTTCTTC
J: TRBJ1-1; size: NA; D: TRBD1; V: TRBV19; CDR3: CASSNKGTGRGAFF; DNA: TGTGCCAGTAGTAACAAAGGGACAGGGAGAGGAGCTTTCTTT
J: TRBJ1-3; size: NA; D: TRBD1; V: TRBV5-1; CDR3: CASSAGTGEDTIYF; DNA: TGCGCCAGCAGCGCTGGGACAGGGGAAGACACCATATATTTT
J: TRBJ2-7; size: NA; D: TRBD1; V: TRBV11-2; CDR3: CASSLGGTVYEQYF; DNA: TGTGCCAGCAGCTTAGGGGGGACAGTGTACGAGCAGTACTTC
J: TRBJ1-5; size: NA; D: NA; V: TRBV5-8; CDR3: CASSFGQPQHF; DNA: TGTGCCAGCAGCTTCGGTCAGCCCCAGCATTTT
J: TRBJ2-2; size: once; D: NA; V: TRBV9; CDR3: CASSPPIRGGELFF; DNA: TGTGCCAGCAGCCCACCCATAAGGGGCGGGGAGCTGTTTTTT
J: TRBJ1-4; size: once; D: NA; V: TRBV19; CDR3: CASSIGQEEVEKLFF; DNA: TGTGCCAGTAGTATTGGCCAGGAGGAGGTAGAAAAACTGTTTTTT
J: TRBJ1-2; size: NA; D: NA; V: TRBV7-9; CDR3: CASSLRGGYTF; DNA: TGTGCCAGCAGCTTAAGGGGTGGCTACACCTTC